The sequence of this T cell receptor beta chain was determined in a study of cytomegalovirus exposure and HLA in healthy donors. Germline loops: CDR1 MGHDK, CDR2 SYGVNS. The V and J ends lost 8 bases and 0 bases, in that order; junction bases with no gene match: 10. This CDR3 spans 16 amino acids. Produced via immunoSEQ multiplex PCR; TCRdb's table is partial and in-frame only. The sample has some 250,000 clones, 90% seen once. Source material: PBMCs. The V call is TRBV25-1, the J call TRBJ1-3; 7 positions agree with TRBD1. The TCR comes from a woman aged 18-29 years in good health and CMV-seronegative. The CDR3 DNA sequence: TGTGCCAGCGAATGGACAGGCCGAGGCTCTGGAAACACCATATATTTT. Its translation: CASEWTGRGSGNTIYF.